The source of this T cell receptor beta chain is a study of T cells in Graves' hyperthyroidism and ophthalmopathy. The study defined stable Graves' hyperthyroidism as no ophthalmopathy progression within 18 months. Researchers amplified the TCR beta CDR3 regions from RNA transcripts. A first-round RT-PCR of the TCR CDR3 used the HTBI primer set. TCRdb re-analysed the multiplex PCR reads in MiXCR, keeping a single row per CDR3 protein. The sample comprises a few hundred thousand distinct CDR3 sequences, 40% to 55% of which are singletons, and more than 7% rests with the top ten. This CDR3 is 14 amino acids long. CDR1 is LNHNV, CDR2 YYDKDF, per germline (reference sequence). With respect to this clonotype: This likely comes from a read error, as the CDR3 has no conserved phenylalanine or tryptophan at its end.

The specimen was peripheral blood or thyroid tissue (not recorded which). V is TRBV15 and J is TRBJ2-7; no clear D gene. The clonotype was recovered from a woman younger than 30 with Graves' hyperthyroidism. The CDR3: CASSKRQAPYEQYL. CDR3 nucleotides: TGTGCCTCCAGCAAAAGACAAGCACCCTACGAGCAGTACCTC.